Below, one T cell receptor beta chain is given with its context. What it binds is unknown. The PCR used 60 Vbeta and 13 Jbeta primers. Clones were sequenced by immunoSEQ multiplex PCR, and TCRdb holds only the in-frame ones, with some missing. Its table lists roughly 220,000 clones. This sample was taken from a study of cytomegalovirus exposure and HLA in healthy donors. With 1 base removed from V and 1 base from J, the gap between germline ends came to 10 bases. Germline CDR1 and CDR2: SGHTA and FQGNSA. The length of the CDR3 is 16 residues. Study-level points and caveats: The investigators catalogued 164 TCR beta chains as cytomegalovirus-associated. Most TCR beta V segments were productive about 90% or about 30% of the time in an earlier analysis. Analysis was performed later, and it showed HLA-associated TCR beta chains to be more clonally expanded than equally common others.

Sample: PBMCs. The V and J genes are TRBV7-2 and TRBJ2-2; D might be TRBD1 (6 bases). The sequence was collected from a girl aged 2 to 10 in good health and CMV-seropositive. The CDR3, as DNA: TGTGCCAGCAGCTTAGTGGCGGACAGGAACACCGGGGAGCTGTTTTTT. Translation: CASSLVADRNTGELFF.